The rows below give T cell receptor beta chains drawn from one sample of a study of blood T cells in healthy people across ages. One entry per CDR3 protein results from TCRdb running MiXCR on the 5' RACE reads. Of about 730,000 distinct CDR3 sequences in the sample, around 40% were seen once. Input material: blood. The receptors stem from a woman aged 60-75 years in good health. CDR3s include the opening cysteine and the closing phenylalanine or tryptophan. The D gene is left open where the match is weak. Not every row has a clone size; where given, it reads once, few, many or a size class.

d_call	v_call	clone_size	j_call	cdr3_nt	cdr3_aa
TRBD1	TRBV20-1	few	TRBJ2-2	TGCAGTGCTACTCCGGGACAGGGGGTCGCCGGGGAGCTGTTTTTT	CSATPGQGVAGELFF
NA	TRBV20-1	few	TRBJ2-3	TGCAGTGCTAGAAAGACAACGTCTAGCACAGATACGCAGTATTTT	CSARKTTSSTDTQYF
TRBD2	TRBV29-1	many	TRBJ2-5	TGCAGCGTTAAACTTAGCGGGAGCGGTAAAGAGACCCAGTACTTC	CSVKLSGSGKETQYF
NA	TRBV2	NA	TRBJ1-5	TGTGCCAGCAGTGATCCCAGGAGGCAAAATCAGCCCCAGCATTTT	CASSDPRRQNQPQHF
TRBD2	TRBV18	NA	TRBJ2-1	TGTGCCAGCTCATCGGAGGGACTAGCGGGAGCTGTGTTCTTC	CASSSEGLAGAVFF
TRBD2	TRBV4-3	NA	TRBJ2-5	TGCGCCAGCAGCCACGTTCCTAGCGGGAGGTACGGGGAGACCCAGTACTTC	CASSHVPSGRYGETQYF
NA	TRBV6-1	NA	TRBJ2-3	TGTGCCAGCAGTTATAGAGACGCCCAGGAAGATACGCAGTATTTT	CASSYRDAQEDTQYF
TRBD2	TRBV12-5	NA	TRBJ2-1	TGTGCTAGTGGTTTGGGATTGACTAGCGGGAGCGATGAGCAGTTCTTC	CASGLGLTSGSDEQFF
NA	TRBV27	NA	TRBJ1-2	TGTGCCAGCAGTTTAAGTAGGGGGGAACGCTATGGCTACACCTTC	CASSLSRGERYGYTF
TRBD2	TRBV7-2	many	TRBJ2-1	TGTGCCAGCAGTTTGGTAGCGGGAGCATACAATGAGCAGTTCTTC	CASSLVAGAYNEQFF
TRBD2	TRBV19	NA	TRBJ2-7	TGTGCCAGTAGTTCCCAAAGCCGACTAGCGGGTCAAACCTACGAGCAGTACTTC	CASSSQSRLAGQTYEQYF